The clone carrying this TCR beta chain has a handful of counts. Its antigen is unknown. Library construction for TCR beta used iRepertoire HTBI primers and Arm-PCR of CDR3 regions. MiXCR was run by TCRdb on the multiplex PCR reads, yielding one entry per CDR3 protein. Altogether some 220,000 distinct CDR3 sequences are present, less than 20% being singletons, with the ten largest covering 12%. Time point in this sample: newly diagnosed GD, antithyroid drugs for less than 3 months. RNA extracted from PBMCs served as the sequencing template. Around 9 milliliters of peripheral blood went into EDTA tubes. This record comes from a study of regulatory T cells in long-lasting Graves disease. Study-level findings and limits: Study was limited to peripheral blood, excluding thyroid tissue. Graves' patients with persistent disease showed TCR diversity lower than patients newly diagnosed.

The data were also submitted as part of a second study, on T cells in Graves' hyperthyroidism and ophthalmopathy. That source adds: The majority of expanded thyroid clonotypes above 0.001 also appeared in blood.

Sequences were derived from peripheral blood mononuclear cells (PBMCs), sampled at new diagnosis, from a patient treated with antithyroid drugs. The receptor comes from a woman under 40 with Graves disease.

The CDR3 loop is CSARALTSPPFF. CDR3 sequence (DNA): TGCAGTGCTAGAGCGTTGACTAGTCCGCCGTTCTTC. The J gene is TRBJ2-1, the V gene TRBV20-1; D possibly corresponds to TRBD2 (6 bases). The V and J ends lost 1 base and 15 bases respectively, with 16 bases between them. The length of the CDR3 is 12 residues. CDR1 DFQATT and CDR2 SNEGSKA come from the germline V gene (reference sequence).